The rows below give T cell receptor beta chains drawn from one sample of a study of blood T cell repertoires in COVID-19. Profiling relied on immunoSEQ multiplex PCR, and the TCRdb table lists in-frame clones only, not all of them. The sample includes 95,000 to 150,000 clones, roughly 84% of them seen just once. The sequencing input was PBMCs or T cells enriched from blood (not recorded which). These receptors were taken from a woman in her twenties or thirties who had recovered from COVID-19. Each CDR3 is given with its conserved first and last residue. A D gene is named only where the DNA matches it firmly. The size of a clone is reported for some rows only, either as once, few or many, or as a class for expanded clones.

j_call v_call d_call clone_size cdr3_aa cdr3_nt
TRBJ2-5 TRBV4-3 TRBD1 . CASSQDGPGGETQYF TGCGCCAGCAGCCAAGATGGGCCAGGGGGAGAGACCCAGTACTTC
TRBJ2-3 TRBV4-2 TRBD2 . CASSQVGGGSTDTQYF TGTGCCAGCAGCCAAGTCGGGGGGGGGAGCACAGATACGCAGTATTTT
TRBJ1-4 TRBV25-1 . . CASSEYRVYNEKLFF TGTGCCAGCAGTGAATACAGGGTCTATAATGAAAAACTGTTTTTT
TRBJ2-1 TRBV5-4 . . CASSRTGSSYNEQFF TGTGCCAGCAGCCGGACTGGAAGCTCCTACAATGAGCAGTTCTTC
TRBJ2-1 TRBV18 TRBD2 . CASSPPRLAGNNEQFF TGTGCCAGCTCACCACCGCGTCTAGCGGGCAACAATGAGCAGTTCTTC
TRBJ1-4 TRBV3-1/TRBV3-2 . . CASSQGARGEKLFF TGTGCCAGCAGCCAGGGGGCTCGGGGTGAAAAACTGTTTTTT
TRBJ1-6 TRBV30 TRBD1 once CASGQPGSPLHF TGTGCTTCGGGACAGCCAGGTTCACCCCTCCACTTT
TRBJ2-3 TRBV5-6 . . CASSPPLAADTQYF TGTGCCAGCAGCCCCCCCCTAGCCGCAGATACGCAGTATTTT
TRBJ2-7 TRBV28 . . CASSPQGISSSQYF TGTGCCAGCAGTCCCCAGGGGATTAGCTCCTCGCAGTACTTC
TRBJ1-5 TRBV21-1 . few CASSKGTGISNQPQHF TGTGCCAGCAGCAAAGGTACAGGGATAAGCAATCAGCCCCAGCATTTT
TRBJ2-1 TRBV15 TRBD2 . CATSKVAGDNEQFF TGTGCCACCAGCAAGGTAGCGGGAGACAATGAGCAGTTCTTC
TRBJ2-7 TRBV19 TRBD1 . CASSIAGTVGYEQYF TGTGCCAGTAGTATAGCCGGGACAGTGGGTTACGAGCAGTACTTC
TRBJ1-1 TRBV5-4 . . CASSSVLRNTEAFF TGTGCCAGCAGTTCCGTACTGAGGAACACTGAAGCTTTCTTT
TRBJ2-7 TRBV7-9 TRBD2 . CASSPNLGGGSREQYF TGTGCCAGCAGCCCTAACCTAGGTGGCGGGAGCCGCGAGCAGTACTTC
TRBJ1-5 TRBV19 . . CASSRRLTGIMPQHF TGTGCCAGTAGCCGTCGGCTGACAGGTATCATGCCCCAGCATTTT
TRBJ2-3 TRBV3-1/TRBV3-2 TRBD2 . CASSYFSGRALDTQYF TGTGCCAGCAGCTACTTTAGCGGGAGGGCCTTAGATACGCAGTATTTT
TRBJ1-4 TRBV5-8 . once CASSFQGHNEKLFF TGTGCCAGCAGCTTCCAGGGCCATAATGAAAAACTGTTTTTT
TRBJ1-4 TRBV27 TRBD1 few CASSSNRGTNEKLFF TGTGCCAGCAGTTCAAACAGGGGGACTAATGAAAAACTGTTTTTT
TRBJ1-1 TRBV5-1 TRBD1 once CASNGRTGLNTEAFF TGCGCCAGCAACGGACGGACAGGGCTTAACACTGAAGCTTTCTTT
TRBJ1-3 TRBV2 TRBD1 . CASSGYRGSGNTIYF TGTGCCAGCAGTGGGTACAGGGGATCCGGAAACACCATATATTTT
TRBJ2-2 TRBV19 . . CASSSGDYFLAVNTGELFF TGTGCCAGTTCATCAGGAGACTATTTTCTTGCTGTGAACACCGGGGAGCTGTTTTTT
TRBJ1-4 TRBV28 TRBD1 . CASRGTGAGTNEKLFF TGTGCCAGCAGGGGGACAGGGGCCGGAACTAATGAAAAACTGTTTTTT
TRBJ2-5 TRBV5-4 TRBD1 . CASSRDSQETQYF TGTGCCAGCAGCAGGGACAGTCAAGAGACCCAGTACTTC
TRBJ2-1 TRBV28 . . CASSLSYGQGYYNEQFF TGTGCCAGCAGTTTATCCTACGGGCAGGGCTATTACAATGAGCAGTTCTTC
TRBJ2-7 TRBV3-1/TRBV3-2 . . CASTRADEQYF TGTGCCAGCACGCGAGCTGACGAGCAGTACTTC
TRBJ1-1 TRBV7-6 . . CASSFMQGGYLNTEAFF TGTGCCAGCAGCTTTATGCAGGGAGGGTATTTGAACACTGAAGCTTTCTTT
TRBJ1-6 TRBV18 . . CASSNAVRENSPLHF TGTGCCAGCTCAAACGCAGTCCGGGAAAATTCACCCCTCCACTTT
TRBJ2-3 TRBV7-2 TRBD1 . CASSLGGQAWDTQYF TGTGCCAGCAGCTTAGGCGGACAGGCCTGGGATACGCAGTATTTT
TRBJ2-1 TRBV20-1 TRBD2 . CSASGGKREWNNEQFF TGCAGTGCTAGTGGGGGGAAGCGGGAGTGGAACAATGAGCAGTTCTTC
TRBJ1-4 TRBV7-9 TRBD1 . CASSRRDSTASTNEKLFF TGTGCCAGCAGTCGCCGGGACAGCACAGCCTCAACTAATGAAAAACTGTTTTTT
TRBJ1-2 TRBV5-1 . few CASSLDPLSPAGYTF TGCGCCAGCAGCCTAGATCCTCTTTCGCCGGCTGGCTACACCTTC
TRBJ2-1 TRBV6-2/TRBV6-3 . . CASSYSFLRLSYNEQFF TGTGCCAGCAGTTACTCGTTTCTGCGGCTAAGCTACAATGAGCAGTTCTTC
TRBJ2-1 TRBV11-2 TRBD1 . CASSSPRGTTGGDPNEQFF TGTGCCAGCAGCTCACCTAGAGGTACGACAGGGGGTGATCCCAATGAGCAGTTCTTC
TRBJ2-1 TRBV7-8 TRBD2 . CASSLIGTSGRYNEQFF TGTGCCAGCAGCTTAATCGGGACTAGCGGACGCTACAATGAGCAGTTCTTC
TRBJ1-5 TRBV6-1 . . CASSELGQVSNQPQHF TGTGCCAGCAGTGAATTGGGACAAGTAAGCAATCAGCCCCAGCATTTT
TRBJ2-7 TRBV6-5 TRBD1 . CASSYTLPDRGYEQYF TGTGCCAGCAGTTACACCCTCCCCGACAGGGGCTACGAGCAGTACTTC
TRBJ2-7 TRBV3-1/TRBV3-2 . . CASSAQAGEQYF TGTGCCAGCAGCGCCCAGGCTGGCGAGCAGTACTTC
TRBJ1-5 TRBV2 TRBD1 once CASSETGGNQPQHF TGTGCCAGCAGTGAAACAGGGGGCAATCAGCCCCAGCATTTT
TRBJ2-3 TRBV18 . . CASSPSAGRRTDTQYF TGTGCCAGCTCGCCATCGGCAGGGAGGAGGACAGATACGCAGTATTTT
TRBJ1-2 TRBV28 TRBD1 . CASSIPGTGWYGYTF TGTGCCAGCAGTATTCCCGGGACAGGGTGGTATGGCTACACCTTC
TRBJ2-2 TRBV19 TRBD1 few CASSPTGTGNMGWTGELFF TGTGCCAGTAGTCCCACCGGGACAGGGAACATGGGCTGGACCGGGGAGCTGTTTTTT
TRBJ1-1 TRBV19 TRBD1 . CASSQQGAGEAFF TGTGCCAGTAGTCAACAGGGGGCAGGTGAAGCTTTCTTT
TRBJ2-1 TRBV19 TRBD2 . CASSIRLWGGYNEQFF TGTGCCAGTAGTATTCGGTTATGGGGGGGCTACAATGAGCAGTTCTTC
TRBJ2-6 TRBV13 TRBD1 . CASSPPGQGARANVLTF TGTGCCAGCAGCCCACCGGGACAGGGGGCTAGGGCCAACGTCCTGACTTTC
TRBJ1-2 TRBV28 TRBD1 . CASSRAGGYGYTF TGTGCCAGCAGTCGGGCAGGGGGCTATGGCTACACCTTC
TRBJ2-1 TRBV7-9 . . CASSLMAGPQYEQFF TGTGCCAGCAGTCTGATGGCGGGGCCTCAGTATGAGCAGTTCTTC